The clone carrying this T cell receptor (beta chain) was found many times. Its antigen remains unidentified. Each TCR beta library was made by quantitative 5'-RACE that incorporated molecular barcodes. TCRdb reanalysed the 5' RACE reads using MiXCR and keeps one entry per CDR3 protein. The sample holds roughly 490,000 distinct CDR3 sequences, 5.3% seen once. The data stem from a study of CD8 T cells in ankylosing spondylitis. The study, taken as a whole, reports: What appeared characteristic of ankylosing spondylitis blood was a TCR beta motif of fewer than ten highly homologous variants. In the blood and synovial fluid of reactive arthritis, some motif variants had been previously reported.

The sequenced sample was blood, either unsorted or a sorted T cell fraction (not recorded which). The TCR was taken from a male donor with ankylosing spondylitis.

The CDR3 coding sequence is TGTGCCACCAGTACCCCAAACCCCTACAATGAGCAGTTCTTC. Its protein is CATSTPNPYNEQFF. The rearrangement joins TRBV24-1 to TRBJ2-1; D not resolved. Per germline, CDR1 KGHDR and CDR2 SFDVKD. This CDR3 comprises 14 residues. The V end lost 6 bases, the J end lost 2 bases, and 10 bases lay between the germline ends.